Presented here are 30 T cell receptor beta chains from one specimen sequenced in a study of blood T cell repertoires in COVID-19. The repertoire was sequenced with immunoSEQ multiplex PCR; TCRdb's copy has only in-frame clones and lacks some. The sample has roughly 430,000 clones, about 88% seen once. Sample: PBMCs or T cells enriched from blood (not recorded which). The receptors shown here come from a woman between 18 and 29 years old who had been exposed to COVID-19.

This chain links TRBV13 with TRBJ2-7, with D perhaps matching TRBD1 (6 bases). This CDR3 is built from 14 residues. Germline V gives CDR1 PRHDT, CDR2 FYEKMQ (reference sequence). Trimming took 5 bases from V and 0 from J, leaving 11 bases between them. DNA for the CDR3: TGTGCCAGCAGCCCGGCACAGGGCTCCTACGAGCAGTACTTC. Protein product: CASSPAQGSYEQYF. Variable domain in full (rest from reference TRBV13 and TRBJ2-7): AAGVIQSPRHLIKEKRETATLKCYPIPRHDTVYWYQQGPGQDPQFLISFYEKMQSDKGSIPDRFSAQQFSDYHSELNMSSLELGDSALYFCASSPAQGSYEQYFGPGTRLTVT.

A few counts support this clone. This chain connects TRBV5-1 to TRBJ2-7, with D uncertain. V gave up 0 bases and J gave up 0 bases, with 7 bases separating them. The CDR3 totals 14 residues. Germline V CDR1 and CDR2: SGHRS, YFSETQ. CDR3 residues: CASSLERISYEQYF. CDR3 sequence (DNA): TGCGCCAGCAGCTTGGAGCGTATCTCCTACGAGCAGTACTTC.

The sample holds one count of this clone. The genes are TRBV20-1 and TRBJ2-2, with no clear D. Germline V gene data show CDR1 as DFQATT and CDR2 as SNEGSKA (reference sequence). V was trimmed by 3 bases and J by 6 bases, leaving 14 bases between them. The CDR3 is made up of 14 amino acids. The CDR3 nucleotides read TGCAGTGCTAGTGCACCCGACTTCTCCGGGGAGCTGTTTTTT. Its protein product is CSASAPDFSGELFF.

The V call is TRBV7-9, the J call TRBJ2-5, with D hard to call. The CDR3 length is 14 residues. Germline CDR1 reads SEHNR; CDR2 reads FQNEAQ (reference sequence). Trimming removed 6 bases at V and 9 bases at J, with 20 bases between. CDR3: CASSWILHGEAQYF. The CDR3, as DNA: TGTGCCAGCAGTTGGATCCTACACGGTGAGGCCCAGTACTTC.

The chain carries TRBV11-2 and TRBJ1-5; 8 nucleotides align to TRBD1. Germline loops: CDR1 SGHAT, CDR2 FQNNGV. The CDR3 consists of 14 residues. J was trimmed by 7 bases and V by 3 bases; bases with no gene match: 5. In DNA, the CDR3 is TGTGCCAGCAGCTTTGGCAGGGGGCAACAGCCCCAGCATTTT. Translating gives CASSFGRGQQPQHF.

The chain uses TRBV28 and TRBJ2-7; possible D gene TRBD2, 7 bases. The germline CDR1 and CDR2 sequences are MDHEN and SYDVKM. The length of the CDR3 is 14 residues. The germline V and J ends were trimmed by 3 bases and 5 bases, with 14 bases remaining between them. CDR3 sequence reads: CASSFRGAPNEQYF. For the CDR3, the DNA is TGTGCCAGCAGTTTTCGGGGGGCGCCCAACGAGCAGTACTTC.

For the CDR3, the DNA is TGTGCCAGCAGCTTGGGGACAGTTGCCTACGAGCAGTACTTC. Its protein product is CASSLGTVAYEQYF. The chain recombines TRBV11-2 with TRBJ2-7; 7 bases agree with TRBD1. This CDR3 spans 14 amino acids. Germline V gives CDR1 SGHAT, CDR2 FQNNGV. Losses at the gene ends were 3 bases for V and 2 bases for J; bases not matched to a gene: 4. The entire variable domain, with the rest obtained from reference TRBV11-2 and TRBJ2-7, is as follows: EAGVAQSPRYKIIEKRQSVAFWCNPISGHATLYWYQQILGQGPKLLIQFQNNGVVDDSQLPKDRFSAERLKGVDSTLKIQPAKLEDSAVYLCASSLGTVAYEQYFGPGTRLTVT.

The chain uses TRBV19 and TRBJ2-1; 11 positions match TRBD1. V trimming: 8 bases; J trimming: 3 bases; junction bases outside the gene matches: 0. This CDR3 comprises 13 residues. Germline assignment: CDR1 LNHDA and CDR2 SQIVND (reference sequence). CDR3 DNA: TGTGCCAGTGGGACAGGGGGCTACAATGAGCAGTTCTTC. Its protein product is CASGTGGYNEQFF.

The chain is built from TRBV3-1 (or the pseudogene TRBV3-2) and TRBJ2-2; possible D gene TRBD2, 5 bases. Germline V CDR1 and CDR2: LGHDT, YNNKEL (reference sequence). CDR3 length equals 15 residues. V was clipped by 0 bases and J by 3 bases, with 8 bases between them. The CDR3 DNA is TGTGCCAGCAGCCAAGATCCTAGCCACACCGGGGAGCTGTTTTTT. Its protein product is CASSQDPSHTGELFF.

The CDR3 DNA sequence: TGTGCCAGCAGCTTCGAGGGACAGATCAATCAGCCCCAGCATTTT. Translating gives CASSFEGQINQPQHF. The rearrangement uses TRBV7-9 and TRBJ1-5, with 7 bases lining up with TRBD1. This CDR3 comprises 15 residues. V shed 3 bases, J shed 3 bases, and the junction held 5 bases outside the gene matches. Germline loops: CDR1 SEHNR, CDR2 FQNEAQ (reference sequence).

The chain is built from TRBV3-1 (or the pseudogene TRBV3-2) and TRBJ2-1, with TRBD1 as a possible D gene (5 bases). This CDR3 is built from 15 residues. Trimming removed 5 bases at V and 5 bases at J, with 16 bases between. From germline, CDR1 is LGHDT and CDR2 YNNKEL (reference sequence). The CDR3 region has the DNA TGTGCCAGCAGCGCCTCCCCTGGGGCTGACAATGAGCAGTTCTTC. Translating gives CASSASPGADNEQFF.

The chain combines TRBV28 with TRBJ2-2; 15 bases match TRBD2. The CDR3 spans 18 residues. Germline CDR1 reads MDHEN; CDR2 reads SYDVKM. The ends lost 6 bases at V and 3 bases at J; junction bases unmatched: 8. The CDR3 nucleotides read TGTGCCAGCAGCGAATCCCGGACTAGCGGGGGGGACACCGGGGAGCTGTTTTTT. Amino acid sequence: CASSESRTSGGDTGELFF.

V gene TRBV9 combines with J gene TRBJ2-5; TRBD2 aligns across 7 bases. The CDR3 totals 15 residues. V lost 4 bases to trimming and J lost 4 bases; unmatched junction nucleotides: 10. The V gene's germline CDR1 is SGDLS and CDR2 YYNGEE. The CDR3 coding sequence is TGTGCCAGCAGCACTACGGGGGGTGGTACAGAGACCCAGTACTTC. Its protein is CASSTTGGGTETQYF. Looking up the rest from reference TRBV9 and TRBJ2-5 gives the full variable domain: DSGVTQTPKHLITATGQRVTLRCSPRSGDLSVYWYQQSLDQGLQFLIQYYNGEERAKGNILERFSAQQFPDLHSELNLSSLELGDSALYFCASSTTGGGTETQYFGPGTRLLVL.

This clone was seen once. CDR3 residues: CASSVGLATNTGELFF. In DNA form, the CDR3 reads TGTGCCAGCAGCGTTGGACTAGCGACGAACACCGGGGAGCTGTTTTTT. The chain has TRBV5-4 and TRBJ2-2; TRBD2 aligns across 9 bases. The V gene end was trimmed by 4 bases and the J gene end by 0 bases; junction bases not matched to a gene: 4. Germline CDR1 is SGHNT and CDR2 is YYREEE (reference sequence). The CDR3 sequence is 16 residues long.

J is TRBJ2-4 and V is TRBV9, with D possibly TRBD2 on 6 matching bases. The V end lost 0 bases, the J end lost 7 bases, and 14 bases lay between the germline ends. Germline V gene data show CDR1 as SGDLS and CDR2 as YYNGEE. The CDR3 totals 15 residues. DNA for the CDR3: TGTGCCAGCAGCGTAGCTGCGGGGCCGGGGAACATTCAGTACTTC. Amino acids: CASSVAAGPGNIQYF.

A remark on this clone: At one end the junction does not follow the germline gene, possibly because of a read error. The chain carries TRBV24-1 and TRBJ1-1; 7 nucleotides line up with TRBD1. Germline V lookup: CDR1 KGHDR, CDR2 SFDVKD. CDR3 size: 12 residues. The CDR3 region is CATSVPDRARSF. The CDR3 DNA reads as TGTGCCACCAGTGTTCCCGACAGGGCTCGTTCCTTT.

The rearrangement uses TRBV28 and TRBJ2-7; the match to TRBD1 covers 8 bases. CDR1 and CDR2 from the germline V gene are MDHEN and SYDVKM. The V gene end was trimmed by 2 bases and the J gene end by 3 bases; junction bases not matched to a gene: 3. This CDR3 region has 14 residues. CDR3 nucleotides: TGTGCCAGCAGTTTACCCGGGACAGGCTACGAGCAGTACTTC. This sequence encodes CASSLPGTGYEQYF.

The V and J genes are TRBV7-8 and TRBJ2-1; 8 positions match TRBD2. Trimming cost V 1 base and J 4 bases; bases outside gene matches: 3. CDR1 and CDR2 from the germline V gene are SGHVS and FQNEAQ. The CDR3 is made up of 15 amino acids. The CDR3 DNA sequence: TGTGCCAGCAGCTTAGGCCGGGGGGGGTACAATGAGCAGTTCTTC. Translating it yields CASSLGRGGYNEQFF.

The V call is TRBV6-6, the J call TRBJ2-7; 9 nucleotides align to TRBD1. CDR1 MNHNY and CDR2 SVGAGI come from the germline V gene (reference sequence). With V trimmed by 3 bases and J by 2 bases, 8 bases remained unmatched. CDR3 length: 16 residues. The CDR3 coding sequence is TGTGCCAGCAGTTATCCCACAGGGGGCGGCCCCTACGAGCAGTACTTC. It translates to CASSYPTGGGPYEQYF.

This chain connects TRBV6-2 or TRBV6-3 to TRBJ2-5; tentatively, D is TRBD1 (6 bases). In germline, CDR1 is MNHEY, CDR2 SVGEGT. The CDR3 length is 16 residues. Trimming shortened V by 3 bases and J by 1 base, and 15 bases separated the two germline ends. CDR3 nucleotide sequence: TGTGCCAGCAGTTATATGGGGGCCACGCCCCAAGAGACCCAGTACTTC. Its translation is CASSYMGATPQETQYF.

The chain is built from TRBV15 and TRBJ2-1; 7 bases are a match to TRBD2. V was clipped by 0 bases and J by 4 bases; unmatched bases: 9. CDR1 is LNHNV and CDR2 is YYDKDF in the germline V gene (reference sequence). The length of the CDR3 is 17 residues. CDR3 sequence: CATSRDRASGPYNEQFF. CDR3 in DNA: TGTGCCACCAGCAGAGATCGGGCTAGCGGACCATACAATGAGCAGTTCTTC.

The rearrangement links TRBV7-6 to TRBJ2-7; 7 bases match TRBD1. Germline V gene lookup returns CDR1 SGHVS and CDR2 FNYEAQ. Germline trimming cut 5 bases from V and 2 bases from J; bases unmatched to any gene: 12. This CDR3 is built from 16 residues. CDR3 loop: CASSDNSGQFTYEQYF. The CDR3 coding sequence is TGTGCCAGCAGCGATAACTCGGGACAGTTTACCTACGAGCAGTACTTC. Variable domain in full (rest from reference TRBV7-6 and TRBJ2-7): GAGVSQSPRYKVTKRGQDVALRCDPISGHVSLYWYRQALGQGPEFLTYFNYEAQQDKSGLPNDRFSAERPEGSISTLTIQRTEQRDSAMYRCASSDNSGQFTYEQYFGPGTRLTVT.

V usage is TRBV10-3 and J usage is TRBJ1-1, with 10 bases identical to TRBD1. The J segment lost 4 bases and the V segment lost 6 bases, leaving 5 bases of the junction unmatched. Germline V gene sequence: CDR1 ENHRY, CDR2 SYGVKD. The CDR3 contains 14 residues. The CDR3 sequence is CAIRLDRGTTEAFF. CDR3 sequence (DNA): TGTGCCATCAGGTTGGACAGGGGGACCACTGAAGCTTTCTTT.

The chain couples TRBV3-1 (or the pseudogene TRBV3-2) to TRBJ2-2; 9 nucleotides line up with TRBD2. The length of the CDR3 is 17 residues. Trimming removed 3 bases from V and 0 bases from J; junction bases left unmatched: 5. The germline V gene encodes CDR1 LGHDT and CDR2 YNNKEL (reference sequence). CDR3 coding DNA: TGTGCCAGCAGCCAGGCCGGACTAGCGTCGAACACCGGGGAGCTGTTTTTT. It yields the protein CASSQAGLASNTGELFF.

This clone came up once. The V call is TRBV15, the J call TRBJ1-1; TRBD1 aligns across 7 bases. J was trimmed by 1 base and V by 1 base; bases with no gene match: 6. The CDR3 is 16 amino acids. The germline CDR1 and CDR2 sequences are LNHNV and YYDKDF (reference sequence). The CDR3 loop is CATSRGAQGGNTEAFF. CDR3 sequence (DNA): TGTGCCACCAGCAGAGGAGCCCAGGGGGGGAACACTGAAGCTTTCTTT.

This rearrangement joins TRBV6-4 to TRBJ1-5, with 11 bases matching TRBD1. CDR3 size: 17 residues. V shed 9 bases, J shed 0 bases, and the junction held 10 bases outside the gene matches. Germline V CDR1 and CDR2: MRHNA, SNTAGT. CDR3 bases: TGTGCCAGGAGTTGGACAGGGGGCGTTTATAGCAATCAGCCCCAGCATTTT. This sequence encodes CARSWTGGVYSNQPQHF.

This clone was detected a few times. This chain connects TRBV7-3 to TRBJ1-2; weak D call: TRBD1 (5 bases). CDR1 is SGHTA, CDR2 FQGTGA, per germline. V lost 5 bases to trimming and J lost 5 bases, with 12 bases between them. CDR3 length: 13 amino acids. The CDR3 DNA sequence: TGTGCCAGCAGCCCTAGGGGAAGTTATGGCTACACCTTC. Translation gives CASSPRGSYGYTF.

The chain has TRBV18 and TRBJ1-4; the match to TRBD1 covers 7 bases. This CDR3 has 15 residues. V shed 2 bases and J 3 bases; nucleotides not matched to a gene: 3. Germline CDR1 KGHSH, CDR2 LQKENI. The CDR3 here is CASSPAGTANEKLFF. The CDR3 nucleotides read TGTGCCAGCTCACCAGCCGGGACAGCTAATGAAAAACTGTTTTTT.

A word on this clone: The DNA is left out, because the CDR3 cannot be placed on it with certainty; the CDR3 is given as TCRdb lists it. J is TRBJ1-2 and V is TRBV7-2. The CDR3 sequence runs 13 residues, both termini included. CDR1 SGHTA and CDR2 FQGNSA come from the germline V gene. The CDR3 reads CASSLVGPGIDTF.

This clone was picked up one time. The J gene is TRBJ2-1, the V gene TRBV14, with a tentative D call TRBD1 (6 bases). The CDR3 loop spans 16 amino acids. Deletions cut 4 bases from V and 1 base from J, with 14 bases between. CDR1 and CDR2 from the germline V gene are SGHDN and FVKESK. The CDR3 DNA reads TGTGCCAGCAGCCCGCGCGGACAGCAATCCTACAATGAGCAGTTCTTC. This translates into CASSPRGQQSYNEQFF.